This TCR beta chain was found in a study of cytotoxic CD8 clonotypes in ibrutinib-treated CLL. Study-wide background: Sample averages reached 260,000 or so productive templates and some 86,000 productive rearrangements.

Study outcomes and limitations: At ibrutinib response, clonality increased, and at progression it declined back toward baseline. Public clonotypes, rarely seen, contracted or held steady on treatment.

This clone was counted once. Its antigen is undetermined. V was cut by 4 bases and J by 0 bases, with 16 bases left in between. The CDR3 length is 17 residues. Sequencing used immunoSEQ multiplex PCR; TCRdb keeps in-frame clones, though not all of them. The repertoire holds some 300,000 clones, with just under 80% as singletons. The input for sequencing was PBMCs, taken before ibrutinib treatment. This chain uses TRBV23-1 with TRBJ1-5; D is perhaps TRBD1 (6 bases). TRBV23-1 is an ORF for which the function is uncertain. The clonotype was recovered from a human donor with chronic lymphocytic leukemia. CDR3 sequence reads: CASSLRAGAPSNQPQHF. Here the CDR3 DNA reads TGCGCCAGCAGTCTCAGGGCAGGGGCCCCTAGCAATCAGCCCCAGCATTTT.